Described below is a single T cell receptor beta chain sequence and its context. Its target is not known. The entry originates in a study of T-cell memory formation after mild COVID-19. Broader study findings: Contracting clones localized mainly to CM and EM when CD4+ and mainly to EMRA when CD8+. CD4+ bias marked clones expanding day 15 to 37, unlike balanced contracting clones.

Researchers used 5'RACE with constant-segment primers to make TCR alpha and TCR beta cDNA libraries that carry sample barcodes and UMIs. TCRdb processed the 5' RACE reads anew with MiXCR; each CDR3 protein has one entry. The profile covers fewer than 600,000 distinct CDR3 sequences, with about a fifth appearing a single time and about 8.4% taken by the ten largest. This CDR3 has 17 residues. V was clipped by 1 base and J by 4 bases; unmatched bases: 8. The sequenced sample was PBMCs or a T cell subset sorted from them (not recorded which). V and J are TRBV12-3 or TRBV12-4 and TRBJ2-1; TRBD1 matches at 9 bases. This TCR was sampled from an adult woman who had mild COVID-19 (a few samples of this study predate the infection). Cell type and time point are not known. DNA for the CDR3: TGTGCCAGCAGTTTAGAGGGTCGGGACAGGGCATACAATGAGCAGTTCTTC. Translating gives CASSLEGRDRAYNEQFF.